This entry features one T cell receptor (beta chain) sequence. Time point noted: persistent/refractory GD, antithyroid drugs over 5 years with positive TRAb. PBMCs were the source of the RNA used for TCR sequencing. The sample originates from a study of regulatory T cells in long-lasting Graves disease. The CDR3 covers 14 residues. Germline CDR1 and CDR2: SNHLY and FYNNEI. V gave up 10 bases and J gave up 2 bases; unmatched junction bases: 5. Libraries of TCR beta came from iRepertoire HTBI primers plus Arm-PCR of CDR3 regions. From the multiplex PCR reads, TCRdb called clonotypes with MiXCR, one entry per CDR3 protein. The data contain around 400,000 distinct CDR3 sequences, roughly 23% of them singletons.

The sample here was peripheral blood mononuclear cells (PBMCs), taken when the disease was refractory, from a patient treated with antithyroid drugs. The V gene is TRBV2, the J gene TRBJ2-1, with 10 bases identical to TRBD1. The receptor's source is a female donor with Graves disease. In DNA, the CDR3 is TGTGCCACCGGAGGGACAGGGGCCTACAATGAGCAGTTCTTC. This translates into CATGGTGAYNEQFF.